The present entry profiles one T cell receptor (beta chain) with its context. Its specificity is not known. The V and J ends lost 4 bases and 0 bases respectively, with 7 bases between them. The CDR3 is made up of 12 amino acids. CDR1 and CDR2 from the germline V gene are GTSNPN and SVGIG (reference sequence). Method: immunoSEQ multiplex PCR; TCRdb's copy keeps in-frame clones and lacks some. The sample lists approximately 65,000 clones; roughly 84% were seen once. CD4+CD25+CD127- Tregs, CD4+CD25- non-Tregs, CD4 and CD8 cells were sorted. This sample is part of a study of Tregs in tolerant kidney transplant recipients. General study findings and limits: Biological reproducibility was not directly addressed in this study.

The V gene is TRBV30, the J gene TRBJ2-7; D call uncertain. What was sequenced was CD4+ T cells from blood. This clonotype was obtained from a human donor in good health. In nucleotides, the CDR3 is TGTGCCTGGACAGCGAGCTCCTACGAGCAGTACTTC. It encodes CAWTASSYEQYF.